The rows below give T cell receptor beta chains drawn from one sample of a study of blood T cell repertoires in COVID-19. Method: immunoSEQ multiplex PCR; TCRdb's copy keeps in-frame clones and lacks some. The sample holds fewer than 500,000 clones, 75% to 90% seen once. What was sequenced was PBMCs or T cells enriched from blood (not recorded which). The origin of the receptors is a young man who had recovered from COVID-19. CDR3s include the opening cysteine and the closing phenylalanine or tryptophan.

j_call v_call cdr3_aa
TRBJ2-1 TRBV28 CASSPTGRTSGRGEQFF
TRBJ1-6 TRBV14 CASSQSLGASYNSPLHF
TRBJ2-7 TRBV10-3 CAISESTVPKRTYEQYF
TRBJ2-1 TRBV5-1 CASSLYGSYNEQFF
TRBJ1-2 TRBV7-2 CASSSWTGGYGYTF
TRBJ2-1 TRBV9 CASSVALADYNEQFF
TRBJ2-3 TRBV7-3 CASSLVAGGPIDTQYF
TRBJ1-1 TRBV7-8 CASSHPSSGGGGTEAFF
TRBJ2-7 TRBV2 CASSEGWSQGQYF
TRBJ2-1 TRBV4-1 CASSQEGGLAGGIYNEQFF
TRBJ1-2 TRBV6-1 CASSDGEIDGYTF
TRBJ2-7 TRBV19 CASSMSAGTYEQYF
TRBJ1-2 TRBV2 CASSEARDGYTF
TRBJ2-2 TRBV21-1 CASSKGGQGVSGELFF
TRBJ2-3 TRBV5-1 CASSLVGHTDTQYF
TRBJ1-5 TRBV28 CASSLTQGQAGQPQHF